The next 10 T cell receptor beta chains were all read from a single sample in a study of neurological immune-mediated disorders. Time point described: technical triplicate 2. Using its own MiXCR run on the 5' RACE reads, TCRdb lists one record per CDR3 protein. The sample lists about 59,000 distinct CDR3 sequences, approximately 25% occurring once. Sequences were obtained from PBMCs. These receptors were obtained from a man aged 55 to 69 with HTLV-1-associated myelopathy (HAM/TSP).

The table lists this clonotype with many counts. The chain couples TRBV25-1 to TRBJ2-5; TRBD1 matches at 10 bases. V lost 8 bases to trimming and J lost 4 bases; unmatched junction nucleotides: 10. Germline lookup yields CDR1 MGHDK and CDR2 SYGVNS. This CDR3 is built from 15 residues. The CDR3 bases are TGTGCCAGCGAAAAGGGACAGGGGTTCCTAGAGACCCAGTACTTC. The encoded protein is CASEKGQGFLETQYF.

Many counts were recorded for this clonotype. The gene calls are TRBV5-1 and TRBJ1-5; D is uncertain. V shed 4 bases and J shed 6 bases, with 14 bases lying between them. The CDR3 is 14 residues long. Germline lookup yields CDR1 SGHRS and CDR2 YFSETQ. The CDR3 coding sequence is TGCGCCAGCAGCCTCGACTGGCCCGGTCAGCCCCAGCATTTT. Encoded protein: CASSLDWPGQPQHF.

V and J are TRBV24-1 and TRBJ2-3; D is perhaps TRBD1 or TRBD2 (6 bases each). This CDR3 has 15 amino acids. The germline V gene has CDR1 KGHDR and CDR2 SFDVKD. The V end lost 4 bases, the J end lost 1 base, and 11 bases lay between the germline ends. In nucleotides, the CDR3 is TGTGCCACCAGTGACGGGGGCAGAGGCACAGATACGCAGTATTTT. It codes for CATSDGGRGTDTQYF.

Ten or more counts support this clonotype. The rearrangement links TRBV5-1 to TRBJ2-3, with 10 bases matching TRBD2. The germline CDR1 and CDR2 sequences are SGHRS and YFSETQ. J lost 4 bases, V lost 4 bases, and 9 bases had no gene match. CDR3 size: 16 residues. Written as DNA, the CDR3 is TGCGCCAGCAGCCCCGCTAGCGGGAGTTCTGCAGATACGCAGTATTTT. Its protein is CASSPASGSSADTQYF.

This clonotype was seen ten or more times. The CDR3 bases are TGTGCCAGCAGTCGGGGGACCGGGGAGCTGTTTTTT. Its translation: CASSRGTGELFF. This chain links TRBV3-1 with TRBJ2-2; TRBD2 might be the D (6 bases). Trimming removed 6 bases from V and 5 bases from J, with 7 bases in between. The germline V gene encodes CDR1 LGHDT and CDR2 YNNKEL (reference sequence). CDR3 length equals 12 residues.

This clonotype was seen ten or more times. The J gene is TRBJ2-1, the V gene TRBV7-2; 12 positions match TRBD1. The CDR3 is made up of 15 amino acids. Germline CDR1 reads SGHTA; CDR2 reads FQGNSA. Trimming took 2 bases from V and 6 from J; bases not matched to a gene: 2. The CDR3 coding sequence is TGTGCCAGCAGCTTAATGGGACAGGGGGCCAATGAGCAGTTCTTC. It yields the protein CASSLMGQGANEQFF.

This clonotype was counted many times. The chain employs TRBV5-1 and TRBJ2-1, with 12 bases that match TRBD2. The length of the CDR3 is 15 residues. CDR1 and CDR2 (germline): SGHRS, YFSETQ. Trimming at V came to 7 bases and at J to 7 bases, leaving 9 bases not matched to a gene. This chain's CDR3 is CASGLTSGSINEQFF. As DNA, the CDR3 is TGCGCCAGCGGCCTGACTAGCGGGAGTATAAATGAGCAGTTCTTC.

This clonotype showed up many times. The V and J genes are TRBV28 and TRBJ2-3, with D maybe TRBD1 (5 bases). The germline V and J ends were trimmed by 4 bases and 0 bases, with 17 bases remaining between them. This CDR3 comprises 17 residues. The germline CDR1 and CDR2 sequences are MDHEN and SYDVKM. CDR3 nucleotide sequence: TGTGCCAGCAGTTCTGAACGTCGCAGGGTTAGCACAGATACGCAGTATTTT. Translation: CASSSERRRVSTDTQYF. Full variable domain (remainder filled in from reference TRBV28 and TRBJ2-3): DVKVTQSSRYLVKRTGEKVFLECVQDMDHENMFWYRQDPGLGLRLIYFSYDVKMKEKGDIPEGYSVSREKKERFSLILESASTNQTSMYLCASSSERRRVSTDTQYFGPGTRLTVL.

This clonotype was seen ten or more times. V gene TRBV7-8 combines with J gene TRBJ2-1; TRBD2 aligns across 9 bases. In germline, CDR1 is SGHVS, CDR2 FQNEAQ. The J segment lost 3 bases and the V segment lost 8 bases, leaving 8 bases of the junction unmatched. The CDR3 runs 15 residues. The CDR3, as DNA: TGTGCCAGCCGACCCCGACTAGCGGTCTACAATGAGCAGTTCTTC. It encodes CASRPRLAVYNEQFF.

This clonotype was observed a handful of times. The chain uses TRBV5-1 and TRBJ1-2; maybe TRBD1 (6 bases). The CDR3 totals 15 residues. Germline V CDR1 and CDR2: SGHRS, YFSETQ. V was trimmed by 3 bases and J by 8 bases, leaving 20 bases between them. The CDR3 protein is CASSSPADSPRGYTF. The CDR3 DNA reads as TGCGCCAGCAGCTCCCCCGCGGACAGCCCTCGGGGCTACACCTTC. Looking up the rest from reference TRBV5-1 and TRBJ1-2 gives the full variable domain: KAGVTQTPRYLIKTRGQQVTLSCSPISGHRSVSWYQQTPGQGLQFLFEYFSETQRNKGNFPGRFSGRQFSNSRSEMNVSTLELGDSALYLCASSSPADSPRGYTFGSGTRLTVV.